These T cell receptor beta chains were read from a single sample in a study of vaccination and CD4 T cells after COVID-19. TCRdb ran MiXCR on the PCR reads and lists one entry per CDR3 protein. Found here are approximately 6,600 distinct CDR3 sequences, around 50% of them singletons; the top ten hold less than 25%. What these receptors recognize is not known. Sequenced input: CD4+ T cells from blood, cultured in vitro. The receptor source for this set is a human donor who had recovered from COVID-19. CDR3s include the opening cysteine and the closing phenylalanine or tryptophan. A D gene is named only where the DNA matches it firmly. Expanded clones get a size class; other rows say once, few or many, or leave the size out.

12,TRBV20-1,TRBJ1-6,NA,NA,TGCAGTGCGGGGGGGGAAAATTCACCCCTCCACTTT,CSAGGENSPLHF
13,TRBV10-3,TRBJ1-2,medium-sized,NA,TGTGCCATCAGTGTTGACCCCACGGAAGGCTACACCTTC,CAISVDPTEGYTF
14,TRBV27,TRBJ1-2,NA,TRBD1,TGTGCCAGCAGTGTCAACAGGGGTCACTATGGCTACACCTTC,CASSVNRGHYGYTF
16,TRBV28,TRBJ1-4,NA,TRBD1,TGTGCCAGCAGGACCGGACAGACAGGGGGCTTCGAAAAACTGTTTTTT,CASRTGQTGGFEKLFF
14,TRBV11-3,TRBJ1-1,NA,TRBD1,TGTGCCAGCAGCACAGGACAGGGGAACACTGAAGCTTTCTTT,CASSTGQGNTEAFF
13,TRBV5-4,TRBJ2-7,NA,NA,TGTGCCAGCAGCTTGGGGCCCTACTACGAGCAGTACTTC,CASSLGPYYEQYF
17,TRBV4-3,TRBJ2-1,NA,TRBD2,TGCGCCAGCAGCCCCGCGGCGCTAGCGGGGACTGACAATGAGCAGTTCTTC,CASSPAALAGTDNEQFF
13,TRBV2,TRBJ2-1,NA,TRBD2,TGTGCCAGCAGGAGGACTAGGTCAGATGAGCAGTTCTTC,CASRRTRSDEQFF
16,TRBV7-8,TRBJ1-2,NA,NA,TGTGCCAGCAGCTTAGTTAGGGACACGCGAGGGGGAGGCTACACCTTC,CASSLVRDTRGGGYTF
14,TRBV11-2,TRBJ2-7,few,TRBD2,TGTGCCAGCAGCTGGGATAGCGGGATCTATGAGCAGTACTTC,CASSWDSGIYEQYF
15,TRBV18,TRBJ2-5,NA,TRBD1,TGTGCCAGCTCACCACGTGCAGGGGGCGAGGAGACCCAGTACTTC,CASSPRAGGEETQYF
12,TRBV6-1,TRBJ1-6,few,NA,TGTGCCAGCAGACGACAGAATTCACCCCTCCACTTT,CASRRQNSPLHF
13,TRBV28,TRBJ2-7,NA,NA,TGTGCCAGCAGTTTGGTCAGAGCCTACGAGCAGTACTTC,CASSLVRAYEQYF
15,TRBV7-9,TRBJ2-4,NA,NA,TGTGCCAGCAGCTCTCCGGGGGTAGCCAAAAACATTCAGTACTTC,CASSSPGVAKNIQYF
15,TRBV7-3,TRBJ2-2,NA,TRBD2,TGTGCCAGCAGCCGGGGACTAGTGAACACCGGGGAGCTGTTTTTT,CASSRGLVNTGELFF
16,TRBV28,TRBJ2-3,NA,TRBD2,TGTGCCAGCAACTCACGAAGAGCGGGAGTGGGAGATACGCAGTATTTT,CASNSRRAGVGDTQYF
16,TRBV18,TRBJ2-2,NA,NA,TGTGCCAGCTCATTTTTGGGTAAACCGAACACCGGGGAGCTGTTTTTT,CASSFLGKPNTGELFF
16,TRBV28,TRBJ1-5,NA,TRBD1,TGTGCCAGCAGTTCAATGACAGGGTATAGCAATCAGCCCCAGCATTTT,CASSSMTGYSNQPQHF
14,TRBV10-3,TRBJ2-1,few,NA,TGTGCCATCAGTGAGTCGATCGGGTTTAATGAGCAGTTCTTC,CAISESIGFNEQFF
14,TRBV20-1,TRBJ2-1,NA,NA,TGCAGTGCCTGGGGGGGGACCACAGGGTTAGAGCAGTTCTTC,CSAWGGTTGLEQFF
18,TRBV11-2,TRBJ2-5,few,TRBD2,TGTGCCAGCAGCTTATCGGTACTAGCGGGGGCTCCCGGGGAGACCCAGTACTTC,CASSLSVLAGAPGETQYF
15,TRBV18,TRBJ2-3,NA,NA,TGTGCCAGCTCCTCTATAGGGGGGAGCACAGATACGCAGTATTTT,CASSSIGGSTDTQYF
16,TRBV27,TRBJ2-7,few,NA,TGTGCCAGCAGTTTAACCCCTGGCGTCTCCATCTACGAGCAGTACTTC,CASSLTPGVSIYEQYF
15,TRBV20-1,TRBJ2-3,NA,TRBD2,TGCAGCGGGGAGGGGCGGGGCGGGGCTGGTGATACGCAGTATTTT,CSGEGRGGAGDTQYF
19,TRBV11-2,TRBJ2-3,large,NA,TGTGCCAGCAGCTTAGAGTCTTTCTCCCTATTAGCGGGCACAGATACGCAGTATTTT,CASSLESFSLLAGTDTQYF